The next 20 T cell receptor beta chains were all read from a single sample in a study of blood T cell repertoires in COVID-19. The protocol was immunoSEQ multiplex PCR, while the TCRdb copy is restricted to in-frame clones and leaves out a portion. In the table there are some 150,000 clones, 84% of which are singletons. Sequencing input: peripheral blood. All receptors come from a man between 65 and 80 years old with acute or convalescent COVID-19.

The chain recombines TRBV2 with TRBJ1-4; 11 positions match TRBD1. The CDR3 runs to 11 residues. With V trimmed by 11 bases and J by 8 bases, 1 base remained unmatched. Germline V CDR1 and CDR2: SNHLY, FYNNEI. CDR3 sequence (DNA): TGTGCCGGGACAGGGGGGGAAAAACTGTTTTTT. This gives the protein CAGTGGEKLFF. Full variable domain (outside the CDR3, taken from reference TRBV2 and TRBJ1-4): EPEVTQTPSHQVTQMGQEVILRCVPISNHLYFYWYRQILGQKVEFLVSFYNNEISEKSEIFDDQFSVERPDGSNFTLKIRSTKLEDSAMYFCAGTGGEKLFFGSGTQLSVL.

V is TRBV28 and J is TRBJ2-3; D may be TRBD2 (5 bases). Trimming left V 9 bases short and J 5 bases short, with 12 bases between. The CDR3 is made up of 12 amino acids. Germline values: CDR1 MDHEN, CDR2 SYDVKM. CDR3 protein: CASRLRGDTQYF. The CDR3, as DNA: TGTGCCAGTCGTTTACGGGGAGATACGCAGTATTTT.

The chain couples TRBV29-1 to TRBJ2-7; a weak D match, TRBD1 (6 bases). Germline CDR1 is SQVTM and CDR2 is ANQGSEA. The CDR3 totals 12 residues. Trimming pared 6 bases from V and 5 bases from J, leaving 14 bases between. CDR3 amino acids: CSVVPRGNEQYF. CDR3 coding DNA: TGCAGCGTCGTCCCCAGGGGAAACGAGCAGTACTTC.

The CDR3, as DNA: TGCGCCAGCAGTGATAACGGGAGGGCCTTGGAGACCCAGTACTTC. As protein: CASSDNGRALETQYF. V and J are TRBV10-1 and TRBJ2-5, with 8 nucleotides matching TRBD2. After removal of 3 bases from V and 5 bases from J, the junction contained 8 bases not matched to a gene. The CDR3 contains 15 residues. The germline CDR1 and CDR2 sequences are WNHNN and SYGVQD (reference sequence).

The V and J genes are TRBV11-2 and TRBJ2-2, with a tentative D call TRBD2 (7 bases). This CDR3 contains 16 residues. Germline V CDR1 and CDR2: SGHAT, FQNNGV. The V and J ends lost 1 base and 2 bases respectively, with 11 bases between them. CDR3 bases: TGTGCCAGCAGCTTAGTTGGGGGGGCAAACACCGGGGAGCTGTTTTTT. This sequence encodes CASSLVGGANTGELFF. The full variable domain, with the rest looked up from reference TRBV11-2 and TRBJ2-2, is EAGVAQSPRYKIIEKRQSVAFWCNPISGHATLYWYQQILGQGPKLLIQFQNNGVVDDSQLPKDRFSAERLKGVDSTLKIQPAKLEDSAVYLCASSLVGGANTGELFFGEGSRLTVL.

V and J are TRBV7-3 and TRBJ2-2, with TRBD1 as a possible D gene (5 bases). Trimming removed 0 bases from V and 4 bases from J, with 15 bases in between. CDR3 length: 17 residues. Per germline, CDR1 SGHTA and CDR2 FQGTGA. CDR3 sequence (DNA): TGTGCCAGCAGCTTAACGGGCGCCAGGGTTGGCACCGGGGAGCTGTTTTTT. Translated, it gives CASSLTGARVGTGELFF.

The V call is TRBV18, the J call TRBJ2-7; 8 bases map to TRBD2. CDR1 KGHSH and CDR2 LQKENI come from the germline V gene. CDR3 length: 15 residues. V gave up 3 bases and J gave up 0 bases; unmatched junction bases: 4. As DNA, the CDR3 is TGTGCCAGCTCACCCCCGGGGGGGGCCTCCTACGAGCAGTACTTC. Its translation: CASSPPGGASYEQYF.

The chain is built from TRBV21-1 and TRBJ1-3. TRBV21-1 is a pseudogene locus. The CDR3 is 20 amino acids. The CDR3 nucleotides are TGTGCCAGCAGCACCATATGGGAGAGAAACCATGGCTCTTCTGGAAACACCATATATTTT. The encoded protein is CASSTIWERNHGSSGNTIYF.

This clone was picked up a small number of times. This rearrangement joins TRBV24-1 to TRBJ2-2, with 7 positions matching TRBD2. This CDR3 spans 20 amino acids. Trimming removed 2 bases from V and 6 bases from J; junction bases left unmatched: 20. The germline CDR1 and CDR2 sequences are KGHDR and SFDVKD. The CDR3 DNA reads TGTGCCACCAGTGATTACGCTAGTGGGAGGGCTAGAAGTACACCCGGGGAGCTGTTTTTT. This translates into CATSDYASGRARSTPGELFF.

V is TRBV7-6 and J is TRBJ1-1; D uncertain. Germline V gene lookup returns CDR1 SGHVS and CDR2 FNYEAQ. The V end lost 5 bases, the J end lost 1 base, and 8 bases lay between the germline ends. This CDR3 is built from 13 residues. As DNA, the CDR3 is TGTGCCAGCAGCGCTGACTCGAACACTGAAGCTTTCTTT. This codes for CASSADSNTEAFF.

The chain employs TRBV28 and TRBJ1-4, with 9 bases aligning to TRBD1. The V segment lost 5 bases and the J segment 5 bases; nucleotides outside the gene matches: 6. The CDR3 is 15 amino acids. CDR1 is MDHEN, CDR2 SYDVKM, per germline. The CDR3 DNA is TGTGCCAGCAGTCCCCCGACAGGGGGGAATGAAAAACTGTTTTTT. This sequence encodes CASSPPTGGNEKLFF.

This chain uses TRBV7-9 with TRBJ1-2; 9 bases map to TRBD1. Germline V lookup: CDR1 SEHNR, CDR2 FQNEAQ (reference sequence). The CDR3 has 16 residues. The junction had 8 bases not matched to a gene; V was cut back by 1 base and J by 5 bases. CDR3 coding DNA: TGTGCCAGCAGCTTAGGTTCGGGACAGGGAACATATGGCTACACCTTC. Protein: CASSLGSGQGTYGYTF. The whole variable domain, filled in from reference TRBV7-9 and TRBJ1-2, reads DTGVSQNPRHKITKRGQNVTFRCDPISEHNRLYWYRQTLGQGPEFLTYFQNEAQLEKSRLLSDRFSAERPKGSFSTLEIQRTEQGDSAMYLCASSLGSGQGTYGYTFGSGTRLTVV.

V and J are TRBV6-4 and TRBJ1-1, with 7 nucleotides matching TRBD1. This CDR3 has 14 amino acids. Germline values: CDR1 MRHNA, CDR2 SNTAGT. The V gene end was trimmed by 4 bases and the J gene end by 0 bases; junction bases not matched to a gene: 2. CDR3 nucleotides: TGTGCCAGCAGTGTGGACAGGATGAACACTGAAGCTTTCTTT. It encodes CASSVDRMNTEAFF.

The rearrangement joins TRBV11-2 to TRBJ2-7; D not resolved. CDR3 length: 14 amino acids. Between the trimmed V and J ends, which lost 2 bases and 2 bases, there was a span of 10 bases. Per the germline V gene, CDR1 is SGHAT and CDR2 is FQNNGV. This CDR3 reads CASSLRGTPYEQYF. The CDR3 DNA sequence: TGTGCCAGCAGCTTACGCGGAACCCCCTACGAGCAGTACTTC.

CDR3 coding DNA: TGTGCCAGTAGTTCTCACAGGGGACCTAATCAGCCCCAGCATTTT. It translates to CASSSHRGPNQPQHF. The rearrangement uses TRBV19 and TRBJ1-5, with 7 bases identical to TRBD1. The CDR3 sequence is 15 residues long. The V and J ends lost 5 bases and 4 bases, in that order; junction bases with no gene match: 8. Germline V lookup: CDR1 LNHDA, CDR2 SQIVND (reference sequence). The full variable domain, in which reference TRBV19 and TRBJ1-5 provide the parts outside the CDR3, is DGGITQSPKYLFRKEGQNVTLSCEQNLNHDAMYWYRQDPGQGLRLIYYSQIVNDFQKGDIAEGYSVSREKKESFPLTVTSAQKNPTAFYLCASSSHRGPNQPQHFGDGTRLSIL.

The rearrangement joins TRBV3-1 (or the pseudogene TRBV3-2) to TRBJ2-3; no clear D gene. The V and J ends lost 4 bases and 6 bases respectively, with 8 bases between them. The CDR3 contains 12 residues. Looked up from germline, CDR1 is LGHDT and CDR2 is YNNKEL (reference sequence). CDR3 sequence reads: CASSLQADTQYF. The CDR3 region has the DNA TGTGCCAGCAGCCTCCAGGCGGATACGCAGTATTTT.

The V gene is TRBV5-1, the J gene TRBJ1-6, with 7 bases fitting TRBD1. This CDR3 comprises 15 residues. V was clipped by 4 bases and J by 4 bases; unmatched bases: 5. CDR1 is SGHRS and CDR2 is YFSETQ in the germline V gene. The CDR3 DNA reads TGCGCCAGCAGCACAACAGGGGTATATAATTCACCCCTCCACTTT. Residues: CASSTTGVYNSPLHF. The whole variable domain, filled in from reference TRBV5-1 and TRBJ1-6, reads KAGVTQTPRYLIKTRGQQVTLSCSPISGHRSVSWYQQTPGQGLQFLFEYFSETQRNKGNFPGRFSGRQFSNSRSEMNVSTLELGDSALYLCASSTTGVYNSPLHFGNGTRLTVT.

This clone was recorded a few times. The rearrangement joins TRBV10-3 to TRBJ2-6; TRBD1 matches at 7 bases. This CDR3 has 15 amino acids. V lost 4 bases and J lost 4; bases outside the gene matches: 4. In germline, CDR1 is ENHRY, CDR2 SYGVKD. CDR3 nucleotide sequence: TGTGCCATCAGTGTGGGACAGCCCGGGGCCAACGTCCTGACTTTC. Amino acid sequence: CAISVGQPGANVLTF.

The J gene is TRBJ1-4, the V gene TRBV7-9, with 11 bases lining up with TRBD1. V shed 5 bases and J 7 bases; nucleotides not matched to a gene: 3. This CDR3 comprises 14 residues. In germline, CDR1 is SEHNR, CDR2 FQNEAQ (reference sequence). The CDR3 sequence: CASSRTGGSEKLFF. CDR3 bases: TGTGCCAGCAGCCGGACAGGGGGCTCTGAAAAACTGTTTTTT.

In this sample, this clone turned up a few times. The rearrangement links TRBV6-5 to TRBJ2-7; 10 bases are shared with TRBD1. After removal of 6 bases from V and 7 bases from J, the junction contained 12 bases not matched to a gene. The germline CDR1 and CDR2 sequences are MNHEY and SVGAGI. CDR3 length equals 15 residues. Written as DNA, the CDR3 is TGTGCCAGCAGACCGGGACAGGGGACAGGGCGAGAGCAGTACTTC. Residues: CASRPGQGTGREQYF.